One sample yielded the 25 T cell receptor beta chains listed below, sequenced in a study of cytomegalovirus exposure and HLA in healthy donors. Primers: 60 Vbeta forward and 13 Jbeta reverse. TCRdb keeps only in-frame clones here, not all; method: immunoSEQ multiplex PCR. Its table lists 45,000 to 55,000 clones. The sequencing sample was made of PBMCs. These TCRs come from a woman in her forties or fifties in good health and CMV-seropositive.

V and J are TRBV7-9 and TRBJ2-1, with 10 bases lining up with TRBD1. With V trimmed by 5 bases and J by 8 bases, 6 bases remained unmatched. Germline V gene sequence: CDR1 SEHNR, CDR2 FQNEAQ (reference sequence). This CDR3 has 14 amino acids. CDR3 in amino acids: CASSPRDRGDEQFF. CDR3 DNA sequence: TGTGCCAGCAGCCCCCGGGACAGGGGCGATGAGCAGTTCTTC. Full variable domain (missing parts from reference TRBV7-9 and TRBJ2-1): DTGVSQNPRHKITKRGQNVTFRCDPISEHNRLYWYRQTLGQGPEFLTYFQNEAQLEKSRLLSDRFSAERPKGSFSTLEIQRTEQGDSAMYLCASSPRDRGDEQFFGPGTRLTVL.

DNA of the CDR3: TGTGCCAGCAGCTTAACAGGGGGCAATGAGCAGTTCTTC. Encoded protein: CASSLTGGNEQFF. The chain joins TRBV7-7 to TRBJ2-1; 8 nucleotides line up with TRBD1. The CDR3 covers 13 residues. Trimming cost V 2 bases and J 6 bases; bases outside gene matches: 0. Looked up from germline, CDR1 is SSHAT and CDR2 is FNYEAQ (reference sequence).

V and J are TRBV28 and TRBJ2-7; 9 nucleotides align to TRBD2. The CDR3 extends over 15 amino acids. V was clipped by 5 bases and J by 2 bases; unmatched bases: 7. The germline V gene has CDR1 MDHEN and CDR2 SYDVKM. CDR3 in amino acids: CASSGLAGPPYEQYF. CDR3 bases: TGTGCCAGCAGTGGGCTAGCGGGGCCTCCCTACGAGCAGTACTTC.

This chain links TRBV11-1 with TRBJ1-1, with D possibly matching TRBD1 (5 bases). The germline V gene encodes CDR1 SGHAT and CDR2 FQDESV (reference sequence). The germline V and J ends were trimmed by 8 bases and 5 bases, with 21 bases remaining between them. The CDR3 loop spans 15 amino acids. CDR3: CASRRSQGIRTEAFF. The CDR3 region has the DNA TGTGCCAGCCGTCGATCCCAGGGAATAAGGACTGAAGCTTTCTTT.

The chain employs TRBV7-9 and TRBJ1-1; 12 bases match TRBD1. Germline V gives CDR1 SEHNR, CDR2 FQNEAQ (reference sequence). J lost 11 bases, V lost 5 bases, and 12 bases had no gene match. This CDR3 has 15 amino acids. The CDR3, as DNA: TGTGCCAGCAGCCCCGGCGGGACAGGGGGCGCATGGGCTTTCTTT. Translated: CASSPGGTGGAWAFF.

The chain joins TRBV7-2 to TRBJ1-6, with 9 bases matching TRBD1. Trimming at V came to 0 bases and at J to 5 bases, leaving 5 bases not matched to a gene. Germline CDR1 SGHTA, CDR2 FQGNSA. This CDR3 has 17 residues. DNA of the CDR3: TGTGCCAGCAGCTTAGCCCCGACAGGGGGTAATAATTCACCCCTCCACTTT. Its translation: CASSLAPTGGNNSPLHF.

The CDR3 protein is CASSTLDPRDFRDNEQFF. The CDR3 nucleotides are TGTGCCAGCAGCACCCTCGACCCCCGGGACTTCCGCGACAATGAGCAGTTCTTC. The chain recombines TRBV28 with TRBJ2-1; D is perhaps TRBD2 (6 bases). Trimming cost V 6 bases and J 5 bases, with 26 bases left between them. The CDR3 extends over 18 amino acids. Germline loops: CDR1 MDHEN, CDR2 SYDVKM.

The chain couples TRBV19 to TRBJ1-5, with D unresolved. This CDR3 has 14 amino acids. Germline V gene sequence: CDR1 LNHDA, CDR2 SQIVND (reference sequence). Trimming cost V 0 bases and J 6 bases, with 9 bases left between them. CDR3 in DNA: TGTGCCAGTAGTATAGAGGCGGGTGGTCAGCCCCAGCATTTT. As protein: CASSIEAGGQPQHF.

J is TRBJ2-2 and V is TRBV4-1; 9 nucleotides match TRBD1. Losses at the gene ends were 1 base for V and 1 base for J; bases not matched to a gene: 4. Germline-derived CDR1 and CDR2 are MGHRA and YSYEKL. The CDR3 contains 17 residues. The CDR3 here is CASSQVGTGRNTGELFF. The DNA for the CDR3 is TGCGCCAGCAGCCAAGTTGGGACAGGGAGGAACACCGGGGAGCTGTTTTTT.

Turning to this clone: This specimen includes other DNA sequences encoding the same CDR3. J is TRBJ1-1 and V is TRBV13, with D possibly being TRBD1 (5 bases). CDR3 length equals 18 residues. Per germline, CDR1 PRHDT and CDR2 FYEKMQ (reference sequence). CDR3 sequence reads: CAYSQGGGWFPQNTEAFF. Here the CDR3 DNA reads TGTGCTTACAGCCAGGGAGGAGGATGGTTCCCTCAGAACACTGAAGCTTTCTTT.

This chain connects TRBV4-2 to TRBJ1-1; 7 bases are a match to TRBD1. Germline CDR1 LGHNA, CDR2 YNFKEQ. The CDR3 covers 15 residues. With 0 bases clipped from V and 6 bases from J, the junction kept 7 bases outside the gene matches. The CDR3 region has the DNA TGTGCCAGCAGCCAAGACTTGGCAGGGGGGTCTGAAGCTTTCTTT. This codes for CASSQDLAGGSEAFF.

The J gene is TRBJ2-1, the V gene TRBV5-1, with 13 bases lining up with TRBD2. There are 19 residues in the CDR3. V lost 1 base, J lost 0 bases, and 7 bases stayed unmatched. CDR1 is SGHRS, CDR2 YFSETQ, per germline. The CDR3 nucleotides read TGCGCCAGCAGCTTGTTTGGGGGGACTAGCGGGGTCTCCTACAATGAGCAGTTCTTC. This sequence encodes CASSLFGGTSGVSYNEQFF.

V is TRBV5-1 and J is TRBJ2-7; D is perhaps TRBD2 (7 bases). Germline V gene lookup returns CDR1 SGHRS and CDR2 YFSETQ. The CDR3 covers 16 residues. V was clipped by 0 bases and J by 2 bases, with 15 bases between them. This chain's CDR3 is CASSLAVQGGTYEQYF. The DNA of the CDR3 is TGCGCCAGCAGCTTGGCCGTACAGGGAGGGACCTACGAGCAGTACTTC.

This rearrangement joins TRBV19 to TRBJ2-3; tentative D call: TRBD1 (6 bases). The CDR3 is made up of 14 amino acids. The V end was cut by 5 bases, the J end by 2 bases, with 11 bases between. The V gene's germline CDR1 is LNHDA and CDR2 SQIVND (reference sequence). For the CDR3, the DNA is TGTGCCAGTAGTCTTCAGGGGATCACAGATACGCAGTATTTT. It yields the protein CASSLQGITDTQYF.

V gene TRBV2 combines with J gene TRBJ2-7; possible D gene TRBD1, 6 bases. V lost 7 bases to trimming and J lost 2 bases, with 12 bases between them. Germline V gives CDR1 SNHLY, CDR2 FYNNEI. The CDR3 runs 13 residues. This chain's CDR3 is CASMGATPYEQYF. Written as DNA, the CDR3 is TGTGCCAGCATGGGGGCCACCCCCTACGAGCAGTACTTC. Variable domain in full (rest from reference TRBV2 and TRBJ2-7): EPEVTQTPSHQVTQMGQEVILRCVPISNHLYFYWYRQILGQKVEFLVSFYNNEISEKSEIFDDQFSVERPDGSNFTLKIRSTKLEDSAMYFCASMGATPYEQYFGPGTRLTVT.

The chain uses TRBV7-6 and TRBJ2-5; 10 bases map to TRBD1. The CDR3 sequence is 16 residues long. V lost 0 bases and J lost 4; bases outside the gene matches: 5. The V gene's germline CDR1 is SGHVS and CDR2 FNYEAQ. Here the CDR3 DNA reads TGTGCCAGCAGCTTAGCCAAGACAGGGGGCCGAGAGACCCAGTACTTC. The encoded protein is CASSLAKTGGRETQYF.

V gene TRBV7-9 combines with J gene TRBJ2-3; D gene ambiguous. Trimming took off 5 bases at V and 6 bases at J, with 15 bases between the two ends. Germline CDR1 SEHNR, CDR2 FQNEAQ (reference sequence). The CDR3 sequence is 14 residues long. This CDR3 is CASSLSGSADTQYF. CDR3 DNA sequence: TGTGCCAGCAGCCTTTCCGGGTCTGCGGATACGCAGTATTTT.

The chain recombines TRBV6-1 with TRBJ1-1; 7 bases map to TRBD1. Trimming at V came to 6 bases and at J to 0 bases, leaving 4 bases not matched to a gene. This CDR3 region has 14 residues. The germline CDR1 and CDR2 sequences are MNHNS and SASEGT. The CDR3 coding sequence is TGTGCCAGCAGGAGGGACAGCGTGAACACTGAAGCTTTCTTT. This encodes CASRRDSVNTEAFF.

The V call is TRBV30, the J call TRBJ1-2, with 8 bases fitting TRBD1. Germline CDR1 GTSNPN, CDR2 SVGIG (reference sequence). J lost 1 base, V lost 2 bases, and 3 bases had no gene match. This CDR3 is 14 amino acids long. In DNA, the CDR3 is TGTGCCTGGAGTCAACAGGGGGGTAACTATGGCTACACCTTC. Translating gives CAWSQQGGNYGYTF.

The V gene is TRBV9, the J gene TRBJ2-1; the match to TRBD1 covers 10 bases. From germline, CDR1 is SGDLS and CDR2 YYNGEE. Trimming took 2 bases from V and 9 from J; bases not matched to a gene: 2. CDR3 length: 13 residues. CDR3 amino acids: CASSVTGGREQFF. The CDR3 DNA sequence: TGTGCCAGCAGCGTGACAGGGGGCCGTGAGCAGTTCTTC. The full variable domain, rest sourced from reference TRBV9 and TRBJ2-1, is DSGVTQTPKHLITATGQRVTLRCSPRSGDLSVYWYQQSLDQGLQFLIQYYNGEERAKGNILERFSAQQFPDLHSELNLSSLELGDSALYFCASSVTGGREQFFGPGTRLTVL.

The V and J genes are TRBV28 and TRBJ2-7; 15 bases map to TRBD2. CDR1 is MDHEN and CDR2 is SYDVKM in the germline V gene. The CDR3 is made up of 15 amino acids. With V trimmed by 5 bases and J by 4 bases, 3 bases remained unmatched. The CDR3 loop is CASSGTSGRNYEQYF. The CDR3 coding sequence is TGTGCCAGCAGTGGGACTAGCGGGAGGAATTACGAGCAGTACTTC.

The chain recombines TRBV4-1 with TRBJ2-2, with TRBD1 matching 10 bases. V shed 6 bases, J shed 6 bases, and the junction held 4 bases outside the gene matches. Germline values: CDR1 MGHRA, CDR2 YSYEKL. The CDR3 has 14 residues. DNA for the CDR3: TGCGCCAGCAGTCTCGGACAGGGGGCCGGGGAGCTGTTTTTT. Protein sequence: CASSLGQGAGELFF.

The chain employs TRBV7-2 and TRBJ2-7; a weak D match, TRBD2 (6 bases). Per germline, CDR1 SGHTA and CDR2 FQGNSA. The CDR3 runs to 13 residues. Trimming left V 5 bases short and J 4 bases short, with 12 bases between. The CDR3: CASSPTRGYEQYF. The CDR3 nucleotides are TGTGCCAGCAGCCCTACCCGGGGGTACGAGCAGTACTTC.

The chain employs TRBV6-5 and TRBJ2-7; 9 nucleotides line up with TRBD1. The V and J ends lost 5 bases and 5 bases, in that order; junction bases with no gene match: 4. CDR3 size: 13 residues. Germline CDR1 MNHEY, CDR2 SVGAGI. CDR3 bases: TGTGCCAGCAGTCCCGGGACAGGGAACGAGCAGTACTTC. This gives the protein CASSPGTGNEQYF.

The CDR3 region is CAWSEPGAGEKLFF. The CDR3 bases are TGTGCCTGGAGTGAACCTGGAGCGGGTGAAAAACTGTTTTTT. This chain uses TRBV30 with TRBJ1-4; D call uncertain. The CDR3 extends over 14 amino acids. V was clipped by 1 base and J by 7 bases, with 13 bases between them. Germline loops: CDR1 GTSNPN, CDR2 SVGIG (reference sequence).